The clone carrying this TCR beta chain was seen more than once but under ten times. The data derive from a study of cytomegalovirus exposure and HLA in healthy donors. Generated by immunoSEQ multiplex PCR, the TCRdb table keeps only in-frame clones and is missing some. The table includes 160,000 or so clones, more than 75% detected once. It was the roughly 130-subject validation cohort, separate from the roughly 700-subject first cohort, to which the donors belonged. The germline V gene has CDR1 SGHNT and CDR2 YYREEE (reference sequence). Trimming took 1 base from V and 4 from J, leaving 12 bases between them. The CDR3 has 14 residues.

Sequencing was performed on PBMCs. The chain couples TRBV5-4 to TRBJ2-7, with D perhaps matching TRBD2 (6 bases). This clonotype originated in a man aged 18 to 30 in good health and CMV-seronegative. The CDR3 sequence: CASSLTEGLYEQYF. CDR3 sequence (DNA): TGTGCCAGCAGCTTGACGGAGGGCCTATACGAGCAGTACTTC.